This T cell receptor (beta chain) comes out of a study of cytomegalovirus exposure and HLA in healthy donors. As to this clone: Its target is not known.

Study outcomes and limitations: Excluded: some indistinguishable V segments such as TRBV6-2 and TRBV6-3. Clonal expansion was found to be greater in HLA-associated TCR beta chains than in equally common others in a later analysis. A reported reduction in N-insertions relative to the 666-donor mean was seen in an Asian-associated ancestry cluster in a later analysis.

V dropped 7 bases and J dropped 0; count of bases not matched to a gene: 6. Germline V gene sequence: CDR1 WNHNN, CDR2 SYGVQD (reference sequence). The CDR3 spans 14 residues. The study ran its PCR with 60 Vbeta and 13 Jbeta primers. Original processing methods: A follow-up analysis tallied 60 million to 85 million unique TCR beta chains, approximately 11 million shared. Produced via immunoSEQ multiplex PCR; TCRdb's table is partial and in-frame only. V, J and clone size are those of that table, while D and trimming were read from the DNA. The table lists about 170,000 clones, roughly four fifths of them singletons.

The chain combines TRBV10-1 with TRBJ2-7, with TRBD1 matching over 7 bases. The sequence was obtained from a woman younger than 35 in good health and CMV-seropositive. Sequenced sample: PBMCs. CDR3 DNA: TGCGCCAGCACCCAACGGGACAGCTCCTACGAGCAGTACTTC. Protein sequence: CASTQRDSSYEQYF.